A single sample gave rise to the 26 T cell receptor beta chains below, sequenced in a study of T cell responses to AZD1222 COVID-19 vaccine. Sequencing was performed with immunoSEQ multiplex PCR; in TCRdb, only in-frame clones are kept and a portion is missing. This sample carries roughly 120,000 clones, 85% to 90% of them seen once, and the ten largest clones take about 4%. The sample here was peripheral blood, taken 28 days after the second AZD1222 dose. The receptors come from an adult who received the AZD1222 COVID-19 vaccine.

A few counts support this clone. The chain joins TRBV10-2 to TRBJ2-5; 10 bases agree with TRBD2. CDR3 length equals 13 residues. The ends lost 7 bases at V and 14 bases at J; junction bases unmatched: 13. Germline assignment: CDR1 WSHSY and CDR2 SAAADI. For the CDR3, the DNA is TGCGCCAGCACATTAGCGGGGGGTCGCCCCGAATACTTC. Its protein product is CASTLAGGRPEYF.

The chain employs TRBV27 and TRBJ1-3, with no clear D. The CDR3 covers 15 residues. V shed 6 bases and J shed 0 bases, with 12 bases lying between them. Germline V gene data show CDR1 as MNHEY and CDR2 as SMNVEV (reference sequence). The CDR3 here is CASRLDRRSGNTIYF. CDR3 DNA sequence: TGTGCCAGCAGATTGGACCGTCGCTCTGGAAACACCATATATTTT.

This sequence joins TRBV15 and TRBJ2-1; 13 bases map to TRBD2. Germline trimming cut 0 bases from V and 7 bases from J; bases unmatched to any gene: 3. CDR3 length: 16 amino acids. CDR1 and CDR2 (germline): LNHNV, YYDKDF (reference sequence). The DNA of the CDR3 is TGTGCCACCAGCAGAGAACTAGCGGGGGGGCTTAATGAGCAGTTCTTC. This codes for CATSRELAGGLNEQFF.

V is TRBV2 and J is TRBJ1-1; D perhaps matches TRBD1 (6 bases). The germline CDR1 and CDR2 sequences are SNHLY and FYNNEI. CDR3 length: 17 residues. V was clipped by 5 bases and J by 3 bases, with 22 bases between them. The DNA of the CDR3 is TGTGCCAGCAGTAAAACACAATCTGGGGGGCTGGACACTGAAGCTTTCTTT. This encodes CASSKTQSGGLDTEAFF.

The chain couples TRBV30 to TRBJ1-6, with a possible D match to TRBD1 (6 bases). Trimming took off 5 bases at V and 9 bases at J, with 20 bases between the two ends. CDR3 size: 15 residues. The germline gives CDR1 GTSNPN, CDR2 SVGIG (reference sequence). The CDR3 region has the DNA TGTGCCTGGGAAAGTAGGGGACAAACCATTTCACCCCTCCACTTT. Its translation: CAWESRGQTISPLHF. The full variable domain, with the rest looked up from reference TRBV30 and TRBJ1-6, is SQTIHQWPATLVQPVGSPLSLECTVEGTSNPNLYWYRQAAGRGLQLLFYSVGIGQISSEVPQNLSASRPQDRQFILSSKKLLLSDSGFYLCAWESRGQTISPLHFGNGTRLTVT.

This chain links TRBV2 with TRBJ1-6; 8 bases match TRBD1. This CDR3 spans 15 amino acids. The germline gives CDR1 SNHLY, CDR2 FYNNEI. Trimming removed 0 bases from V and 11 bases from J; junction bases left unmatched: 6. For the CDR3, the DNA is TGTGCCAGCAGTGAAGCGAGGACAGGGCGGACACCCCTCCACTTT. Translation: CASSEARTGRTPLHF. Filled out from reference TRBV2 and TRBJ1-6, the complete variable domain reads EPEVTQTPSHQVTQMGQEVILRCVPISNHLYFYWYRQILGQKVEFLVSFYNNEISEKSEIFDDQFSVERPDGSNFTLKIRSTKLEDSAMYFCASSEARTGRTPLHFGNGTRLTVT.

The genes are TRBV7-6 and TRBJ1-2; 7 nucleotides align to TRBD1. The CDR3 covers 15 residues. Unmatched junction bases numbered 9, after V lost 5 bases and J lost 3 bases. Per the germline V gene, CDR1 is SGHVS and CDR2 is FNYEAQ. The chain's CDR3 is CASSLTPGTDYGYTF. The CDR3 DNA sequence: TGTGCCAGCAGCCTTACCCCCGGGACAGACTATGGCTACACCTTC.

The sample holds a few counts of this clone. The chain is built from TRBV5-4 and TRBJ2-2; D is undetermined. V dropped 4 bases and J dropped 4 bases, with 5 bases sitting between them. CDR3 length: 12 residues. CDR1 SGHNT and CDR2 YYREEE come from the germline V gene (reference sequence). Written as DNA, the CDR3 is TGTGCCAGCAGCCAAACCACCGGGGAGCTGTTTTTT. Translating gives CASSQTTGELFF.

The chain joins TRBV6-1 to TRBJ2-1, with a tentative D call TRBD2 (6 bases). The germline CDR1 and CDR2 sequences are MNHNS and SASEGT. Between the trimmed V and J ends, which lost 0 bases and 7 bases, there was a span of 16 bases. The CDR3 is 16 residues long. CDR3 DNA sequence: TGTGCCAGCAGTGAAGCGCCCGGATGGGGGGTGAATGAGCAGTTCTTC. Encoded protein: CASSEAPGWGVNEQFF.

J is TRBJ2-7 and V is TRBV30; no definite D call. Trimming left V 0 bases short and J 7 bases short, with 16 bases between. Germline V lookup: CDR1 GTSNPN, CDR2 SVGIG (reference sequence). The CDR3 is 14 amino acids. The CDR3 loop reads CAWSVSRVVGEQYF. Here the CDR3 DNA reads TGTGCCTGGAGTGTATCTCGTGTAGTCGGGGAGCAGTACTTC.

The chain combines TRBV4-2 with TRBJ2-1, with 13 bases lining up with TRBD2. This CDR3 comprises 19 residues. Germline V gives CDR1 LGHNA, CDR2 YNFKEQ. V was clipped by 3 bases and J by 0 bases; unmatched bases: 8. This CDR3 is CASSQGLAGMKSSYNEQFF. The CDR3 DNA is TGTGCCAGCAGCCAGGGACTAGCGGGGATGAAGAGCTCCTACAATGAGCAGTTCTTC.

The chain recombines TRBV18 with TRBJ1-1; perhaps TRBD1 as D (6 bases). Germline CDR1 and CDR2: KGHSH and LQKENI. The CDR3 runs 12 residues. Trimming shortened V by 4 bases and J by 8 bases, and 11 bases separated the two germline ends. The CDR3, as DNA: TGTGCCAGCTCACGGACAGCCGCCGAAGCTTTCTTT. Translated, it gives CASSRTAAEAFF.

A single count supports this clone. The genes are TRBV5-5 and TRBJ1-6; 8 bases align to TRBD1. The CDR3 sequence is 15 residues long. Germline lookup yields CDR1 SGHKS and CDR2 YYEKEE (reference sequence). The V gene end was trimmed by 6 bases and the J gene end by 6 bases; junction bases not matched to a gene: 8. The CDR3 coding sequence is TGTGCCAGCACCAAGGGGGACAGGATTAATTCACCCCTCCACTTT. This translates into CASTKGDRINSPLHF.

The rearrangement links TRBV30 to TRBJ1-5; D not certain. CDR3 size: 14 residues. Trimming took off 2 bases at V and 0 bases at J, with 8 bases between the two ends. Germline CDR1 is GTSNPN and CDR2 is SVGIG (reference sequence). CDR3 loop: CAWSPRYSNQPQHF. In DNA form, the CDR3 reads TGTGCCTGGAGTCCAAGATATAGCAATCAGCCCCAGCATTTT. Complete variable domain (other parts from reference TRBV30 and TRBJ1-5): SQTIHQWPATLVQPVGSPLSLECTVEGTSNPNLYWYRQAAGRGLQLLFYSVGIGQISSEVPQNLSASRPQDRQFILSSKKLLLSDSGFYLCAWSPRYSNQPQHFGDGTRLSIL.

The chain uses TRBV27 and TRBJ1-5; D call uncertain. The V end lost 3 bases, the J end lost 0 bases, and 3 bases lay between the germline ends. In germline, CDR1 is MNHEY, CDR2 SMNVEV (reference sequence). The CDR3 consists of 13 residues. CDR3 nucleotide sequence: TGTGCCAGCAGTTTTTCTAGCAATCAGCCCCAGCATTTT. This codes for CASSFSSNQPQHF.

The V gene is TRBV10-3, the J gene TRBJ1-2; 7 bases line up with TRBD1. Germline CDR1 ENHRY, CDR2 SYGVKD. J was trimmed by 7 bases and V by 4 bases; bases with no gene match: 15. This CDR3 is 16 amino acids long. The CDR3 DNA reads TGTGCCATCAGTGGTGAGACAGGGAGTGATCGCCGTGGCTACACCTTC. It codes for CAISGETGSDRRGYTF.

This chain links TRBV11-3 with TRBJ1-1, with 8 bases lining up with TRBD1. Germline V lookup: CDR1 SGHNT, CDR2 YENEEA. V was pared by 3 bases and J by 5 bases, with 2 bases of the junction left unmatched. There are 13 residues in the CDR3. DNA for the CDR3: TGTGCCAGCAGCTTTGGACAGGGAACTGAAGCTTTCTTT. Translation gives CASSFGQGTEAFF.

The CDR3 here is CASSLVTSNYGYTF. The CDR3 coding sequence is TGCGCCAGCAGCTTGGTTACATCTAACTATGGCTACACCTTC. This chain connects TRBV5-1 to TRBJ1-2; D is undetermined. V was pared by 0 bases and J by 0 bases, with 6 bases between. Germline assignment: CDR1 SGHRS and CDR2 YFSETQ. The CDR3 runs to 14 residues.

The rearrangement links TRBV3-1 (or the pseudogene TRBV3-2) to TRBJ1-4; D remains unclear. The CDR3 runs to 16 residues. In germline, CDR1 is LGHDT, CDR2 YNNKEL (reference sequence). The ends were cut back, 5 bases at V and 6 bases at J, with 19 bases in the middle. The CDR3 nucleotides are TGTGCCAGCAGCTCAGGTCAAAGGAGGGTTGATGAAAAACTGTTTTTT. It yields the protein CASSSGQRRVDEKLFF.

The rearrangement links TRBV4-1 to TRBJ1-5; D is ambiguous. The V gene lost 5 bases and the J gene lost 4 bases, with 9 bases spanning the gap. CDR1 is MGHRA, CDR2 YSYEKL, per germline. This CDR3 comprises 13 residues. DNA of the CDR3: TGCGCCAGCAGCGGACGAGGGAATCAGCCCCAGCATTTT. Its translation is CASSGRGNQPQHF.

The chain uses TRBV3-1 (or the pseudogene TRBV3-2) and TRBJ2-2; D not resolved. Deletions cut 0 bases from V and 7 bases from J, with 6 bases between. The germline CDR1 and CDR2 sequences are LGHDT and YNNKEL (reference sequence). The CDR3 length is 13 residues. DNA of the CDR3: TGTGCCAGCAGCCAAGATGGGATCGGGGAGCTGTTTTTT. This sequence encodes CASSQDGIGELFF.

The CDR3 region has the DNA TGTGCCAGCAGTTACGGGGGACTCATTCGGGCCAAAAACATTCAGTACTTC. Protein: CASSYGGLIRAKNIQYF. The rearrangement uses TRBV6-2 or TRBV6-3 and TRBJ2-4; tentatively, D is TRBD2 (6 bases). V lost 2 bases to trimming and J lost 1 base, with 15 bases between them. This CDR3 is built from 17 residues. Germline loops: CDR1 MNHEY, CDR2 SVGEGT.

The chain couples TRBV6-5 to TRBJ1-3; possible D gene TRBD1, 5 bases. V was cut by 0 bases and J by 5 bases, with 14 bases left in between. In germline, CDR1 is MNHEY, CDR2 SVGAGI. This CDR3 region has 16 residues. CDR3 nucleotides: TGTGCCAGCAGTTACTCGCCGGGGCTGGGACGAAACACCATATATTTT. Encoded protein: CASSYSPGLGRNTIYF.

This chain joins TRBV5-1 and TRBJ2-5, with D perhaps matching TRBD1 (5 bases). The length of the CDR3 is 17 residues. The V end was cut by 3 bases, the J end by 4 bases, with 22 bases between. Germline CDR1 and CDR2: SGHRS and YFSETQ. The CDR3 DNA follows: TGCGCCAGCAGCTCTCCTCAGGGCCTACCTCAGGGAGAGACCCAGTACTTC. Its translation: CASSSPQGLPQGETQYF.

On this clone: One junction end disagrees with the germline gene, perhaps due to a read error. J is TRBJ2-7 and V is TRBV7-7; 7 nucleotides match TRBD1. The CDR3 loop spans 15 amino acids. Germline loops: CDR1 SSHAT, CDR2 FNYEAQ (reference sequence). CDR3 sequence: CASSLGDGQAYEQYF. For the CDR3, the DNA is TGTGCTAGCAGCTTAGGGGACGGACAGGCCTACGAGCAGTACTTC.

The V gene is TRBV5-4, the J gene TRBJ2-4; 7 bases align to TRBD1. CDR3 length: 16 amino acids. V gave up 4 bases and J gave up 1 base; unmatched junction bases: 8. CDR1 SGHNT and CDR2 YYREEE come from the germline V gene (reference sequence). The CDR3, as DNA: TGTGCCAGCAGCACCCTAGGGGGCGGTGCCAAAAACATTCAGTACTTC. Its protein is CASSTLGGGAKNIQYF.